This T cell receptor beta chain was captured in a study of OX40 agonist ivuxolimab in advanced cancers. With regard to the full study: Ivuxolimab was an agonistic, fully human IgG2 monoclonal antibody directed against OX40 (CD134), a costimulatory receptor. In the dose-escalation cohort, around four fifths of patients were male, and the mean age was approximately 60 years, with a range of roughly 20 to 85. Prior anti-PD-1, anti-PD-L1 or anti-CTLA-4 therapy was permitted, and 35% to 40% of dose-escalation patients had received checkpoint inhibitors. Peripheral TCRbeta sequencing aimed to test whether ivuxolimab altered TCR sequence diversity and caused clonal T-cell expansion. Of the approximately 50 dose-escalation patients, hepatocellular carcinoma was present in around 20, melanoma in roughly 15, renal cell carcinoma in 9 and head and neck cancer in 9. The paper describes the monotherapy dose-escalation part (N of about 52 patients) of the phase I trial of ivuxolimab. Intravenous ivuxolimab was administered to patients every 2 weeks at six dose levels: 0.01, 0.1, 0.3, 1.5, 3 and 10 mg/kg. Partial responses were achieved by three dose-escalation patients, of whom one had hepatocellular carcinoma and two had cutaneous melanoma. General conclusions and limits of the study: After ivuxolimab, more expanded clones were found on average in CD8+ T cells than in CD4+ T cells. Low levels of normalized T-cell clonal expansion were also shown by some nonresponding patients. At doses of 0.1 to 3.0 mg/kg, clonal expansion of both CD4+ and CD8+ T cells in blood was seen between baseline and week 6. In partial responders in the 0.1-3.0 mg/kg groups, normalized peripheral clonal expansion was found to be among the lowest, especially among CD8+ T cells. Which antigens the clonally expanded peripheral T cells were specific for was not determined.

Genomic DNA was extracted from sorted cells for sequencing of the TCRbeta CDR3 region. TCRbeta CDR3 regions were sequenced using the immunoSEQ Assay. The table was pulled from immuneACCESS by TCRdb, which kept in-frame rearrangements only. Such tables lose some clones; where checked, under half of the loss comes from unresolved V genes, and the rest has no known cause. Recorded for this sample are about 14,000 clones; approximately 77% of them occurred a single time. Over 30% of the sample lies in the top ten. For this clone: Its antigen is currently not known. Base qualities were left out, and no much larger clone turns up one base away.

Its CDR3 holds 15 amino acids, cysteine through phenylalanine. The entry retains the CDR3 DNA only, 45 bases that are in frame from base 1. For CDR1 and CDR2, the germline V gene lists SGHDT and YYEEEE. Ends trimmed: V by 4 bases, J by 4 bases; bases unmatched to a gene: 9. Patients with autoimmune disease history or receiving systemic immunosuppression were excluded from the trial. Peripheral blood for TCR sequencing was drawn from every dose cohort at baseline, at cycle 4 day 1 and at cycle 7 day 1. Samples were obtained from an open-label, multicenter, first-in-human phase I dose-escalation trial of ivuxolimab. The trial enrolled adults with locally advanced or metastatic head and neck squamous cell, hepatocellular, melanoma or renal cell carcinoma. Before TCR sequencing, CD4+ and CD8+ T cells were separately sorted from peripheral blood.

The sequencing here drew on CD4+ or CD8+ T cells sorted from blood, taken in a trial of the OX40 agonist ivuxolimab. This clonotype originated in an adult with an advanced solid tumor such as melanoma, head and neck, liver or kidney cancer. The chain uses TRBV5-6 and TRBJ2-5, with TRBD1 matching 8 junction bases. The CDR3 sequence is CASSAWTGMVETQYF. DNA sequence: TGTGCCAGCAGCGCATGGACAGGGATGGTAGAGACCCAGTACTTC.